Included here is one TCR beta chain sequence, with context. Its binding antigen is unknown. Per-base quality was not reported, and no clone a single base away is much larger than it. Between the V and J ends, shortened by 3 bases and 2 bases respectively, the junction contains 7 bases. From its cysteine to its phenylalanine, the CDR3 spans 13 amino acids. Just the 39-base CDR3 DNA is kept, in frame starting at base 1. This sample was taken from a study of blood T cell repertoires in COVID-19 (dated by TCRdb to 2019 to 2021). Study-wide context: Collaborator samples came from the United States, Italy and Spain and covered acute and convalescent phases of COVID-19. The repertoires were released in a freely available public database meant as a resource for research on the immune response to SARS-CoV-2. Where HLA class I and class II types were available, the types were taken from metadata supplied by the sample provider, not from assay-based typing. A de-identified subject ID, COVID-19 status, age in years and sex were almost always included in the sample metadata. The prospective study material was composed of cDNA or gDNA derived from T cells, B-cell-depleted T cells, or PBMCs. Deeply sampled blood TCRbeta repertoires from subjects exposed to, actively infected with, or recovered from COVID-19 were included in the dataset. The samples were drawn from two sources: the first 160 participants of the ongoing ImmuneRACE study, and 1,000 to 1,500 subjects contributed by 6 global collaborators.

Collaborating institutions collected whole blood in K2EDTA tubes following their own protocols. For TCRbeta analysis, collaborator samples were shipped as frozen whole blood, as isolated PBMCs, or as DNA extracted from either sample type. General findings and caveats noted by the study authors: Clinical and demographic metadata were provided uncurated, with the amount varying by source and participant.

The immunoSEQ Assay, a bias-controlled multiplex PCR, was used to amplify TCRbeta CDR3 regions from genomic DNA. For the original study's pipeline: The number of nucleated cells in each sample was estimated from the amplification of reference gene primers within the assay. To quantify the absolute abundance of each unique TCRbeta CDR3 rearrangement, sequence reads were collapsed and filtered. For each sample, productive Simpson clonality was calculated by taking the square root of Simpson's diversity index across productive rearrangements. TCRdb retrieved this table from immuneACCESS and kept in-frame rearrangements only. Not all clones are present; in checked studies, unresolved V genes account for under half, and no reason is known for the remainder. V and J calls plus clone size are reproduced from that table; the DNA served to infer D and trimming. A total of around 140,000 clones appear in this sample, 70% to 90% of them only once. The ten largest clonotypes hold 10% of the sample.

The sequence is built from TRBV12-3 or TRBV12-4 and TRBJ1-2; no D segment can be confidently identified. This clonotype was sampled from a man aged 45-60 years with acute or convalescent COVID-19. Sequenced input: peripheral blood. This receptor carries the CDR3 CASSFIGNYGYTF. The bases read TGTGCCAGCAGTTTTATCGGGAACTATGGCTACACCTTC.